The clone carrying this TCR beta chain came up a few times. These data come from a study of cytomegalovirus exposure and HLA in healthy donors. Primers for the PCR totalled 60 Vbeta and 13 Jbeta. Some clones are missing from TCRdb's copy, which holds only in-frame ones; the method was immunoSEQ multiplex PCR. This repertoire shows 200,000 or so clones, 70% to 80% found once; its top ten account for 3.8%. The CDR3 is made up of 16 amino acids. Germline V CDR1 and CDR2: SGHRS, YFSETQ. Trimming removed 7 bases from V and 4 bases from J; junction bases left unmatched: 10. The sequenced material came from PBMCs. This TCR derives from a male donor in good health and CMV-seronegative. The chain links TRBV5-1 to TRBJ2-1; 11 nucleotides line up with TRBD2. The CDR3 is CASAPGTSGPYNEQFF. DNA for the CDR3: TGCGCCAGCGCCCCTGGGACTAGCGGCCCATACAATGAGCAGTTCTTC.